This note documents a single T cell receptor (beta chain) sequence. The data were taken from a study of cytomegalovirus exposure and HLA in healthy donors. The V end lost 2 bases, the J end lost 0 bases, and 12 bases lay between the germline ends. CDR3 length: 16 residues. Germline V gives CDR1 SGHVS, CDR2 FNYEAQ. Clones were sequenced by immunoSEQ multiplex PCR, and TCRdb holds only the in-frame ones, with some missing. The sample contains fewer than 400,000 clones, roughly 88% of which appear only once. The clonotype comes from a young man in good health and CMV-seronegative. Sequencing was done on a sample of PBMCs. The rearrangement joins TRBV7-6 to TRBJ2-3; TRBD1 might be the D (5 bases). The CDR3 reads CASSLQGLISTDTQYF. The CDR3, as DNA: TGTGCCAGCAGCTTACAGGGTCTAATAAGCACAGATACGCAGTATTTT.